The sequence of this T cell receptor beta chain was determined in a study of post-analysis software for immune sequencing data. Study context: Patients with relapsing-remitting, secondary progressive and progressive-relapsing multiple sclerosis courses were all represented. Findings and limits, study-wide: When the samples were clustered directly with F measure, those that had been prepared in the same batch showed strong co-clustering. Normalized Chao1 diversity in multiple sclerosis patients fell significantly below that of controls. In patients, five or six TRBV segments were more frequent than in controls, with TRBV5-6, TRBV5-1 and TRBV20-1 among them.

The CDR3 is 15 amino acids. Looked up from germline, CDR1 is SEHNR and CDR2 is FQNEAQ (reference sequence). V gave up 1 base and J gave up 5 bases; unmatched junction bases: 7. Every TCR beta cDNA library bore unique molecular identifiers. Approximately 0.5 million cDNA molecules were recovered from an input of 1 to 10 million T cells. TCRdb independently ran MiXCR on the PCR reads; one entry per CDR3 protein. The sample has some 700,000 distinct CDR3 sequences, 59% seen once; the top ten hold about 10%. With respect to this clonotype: The target antigen is unknown.

The chain has TRBV7-9 and TRBJ1-2, with 7 nucleotides matching TRBD1. The sequence derives from a girl aged 2 to 10 with multiple sclerosis. The sequencing sample was made of blood. The CDR3 loop is CASSLGDSFIYGYTF. In DNA form, the CDR3 reads TGTGCCAGCAGCTTAGGGGACAGCTTCATTTATGGCTACACCTTC.